What follows describes a single T cell receptor (beta chain). This sample stems from a study of blood T cell repertoires in COVID-19. CDR1 and CDR2 (germline): MNHEY, SVGAGI. CDR3 length equals 16 residues. The trim removed 2 bases at V and 3 bases at J, leaving 5 bases unmatched. Original methodology: By means of reference gene primer amplification, nucleated cell counts were estimated. Measured with immunoSEQ multiplex PCR; TCRdb has only the in-frame clones, and not every one. The V and J calls and clone size were taken over from that table, and D and trimming were inferred from the DNA. The table has 80,000 to 95,000 clones, about 80% seen once; the top ten hold roughly 4.2%.

Source material: peripheral blood. This chain uses TRBV6-5 with TRBJ2-1; TRBD1 matches 9 bases. The sequence was obtained from a woman in her forties or fifties with acute or convalescent COVID-19. The CDR3 DNA is TGTGCCAGCAGTTACCCCGCGGGACAGGGCTACAATGAGCAGTTCTTC. Residues: CASSYPAGQGYNEQFF.